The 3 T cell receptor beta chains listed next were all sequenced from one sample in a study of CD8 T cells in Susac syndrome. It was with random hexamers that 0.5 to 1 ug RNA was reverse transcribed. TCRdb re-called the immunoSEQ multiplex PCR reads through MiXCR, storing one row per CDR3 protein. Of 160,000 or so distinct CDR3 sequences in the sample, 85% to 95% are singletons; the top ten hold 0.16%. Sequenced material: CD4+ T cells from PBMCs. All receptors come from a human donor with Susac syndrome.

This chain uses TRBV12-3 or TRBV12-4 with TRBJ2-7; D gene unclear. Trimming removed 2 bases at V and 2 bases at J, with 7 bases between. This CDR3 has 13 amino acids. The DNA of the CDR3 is TGTGCCAGCAGTTTATCCCCCCCCTACGAGCAGTACTTC. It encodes CASSLSPPYEQYF.

The CDR3 nucleotides are TGTGCCAGCAGTTCAAAAGCGAACACTGAAGCTTTCTTT. Its translation: CASSSKANTEAFF. The genes are TRBV12-3 or TRBV12-4 and TRBJ1-1; D unresolved. Trimming took 4 bases from V and 1 from J, leaving 7 bases between them. The CDR3 has 13 residues.

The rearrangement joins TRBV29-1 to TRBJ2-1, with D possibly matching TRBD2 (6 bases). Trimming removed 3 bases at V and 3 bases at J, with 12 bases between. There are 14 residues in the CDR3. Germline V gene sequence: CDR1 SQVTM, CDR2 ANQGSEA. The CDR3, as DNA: TGCAGCGTTGATTTGAGCGGGCTCTACAATGAGCAGTTCTTC. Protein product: CSVDLSGLYNEQFF.